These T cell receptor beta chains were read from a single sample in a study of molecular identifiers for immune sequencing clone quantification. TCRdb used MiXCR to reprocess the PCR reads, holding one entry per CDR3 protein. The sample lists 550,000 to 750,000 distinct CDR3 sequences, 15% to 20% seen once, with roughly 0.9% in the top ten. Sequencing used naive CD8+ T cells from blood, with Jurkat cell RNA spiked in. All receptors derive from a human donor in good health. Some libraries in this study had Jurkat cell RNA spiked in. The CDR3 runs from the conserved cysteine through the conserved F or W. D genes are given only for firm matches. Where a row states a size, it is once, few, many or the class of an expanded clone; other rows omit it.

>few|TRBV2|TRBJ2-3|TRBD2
CASRLSGGADTQYF
TGTGCCAGCAGGCTTAGCGGGGGGGCAGATACGCAGTATTTT
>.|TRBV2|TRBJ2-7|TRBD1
CASSWDSSYVQYF
TGTGCCAGTAGTTGGGACAGCTCCTACGTGCAGTACTTC
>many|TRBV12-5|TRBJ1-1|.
CASGQGRAAMNTEAFF
TGTGCTAGTGGGCAGGGAAGGGCGGCCATGAACACTGAAGCTTTCTTT
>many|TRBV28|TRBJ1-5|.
CASSLIGNSYSNQPQHF
TGTGCCAGCAGTTTAATCGGGAATAGTTATAGCAATCAGCCCCAGCATTTT
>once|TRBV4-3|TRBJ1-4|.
CASSQGVTVGKLFF
TGCGCCAGCAGCCAAGGGGTAACGGTTGGAAAACTGTTTTTT
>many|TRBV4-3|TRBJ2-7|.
CASSSGSGREQYF
TGCGCCAGCAGCTCCGGCAGCGGGCGCGAGCAGTACTTC
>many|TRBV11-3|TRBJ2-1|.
CASSLIQRPPREQFF
TGTGCCAGCAGCTTAATTCAGCGTCCCCCCCGTGAGCAGTTCTTC
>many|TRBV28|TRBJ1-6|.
CASSPRTYSPLHF
TGTGCCAGCAGTCCGAGGACCTATTCACCCCTCCACTTT
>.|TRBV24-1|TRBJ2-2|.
CATSETRTGELFF
TGTGCCACCAGTGAGACGCGAACCGGGGAGCTGTTTTTT
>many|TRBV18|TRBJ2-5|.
CASSPRAEEDQYF
TGTGCCAGCTCCCCGAGAGCGGAAGAGGACCAGTACTTC
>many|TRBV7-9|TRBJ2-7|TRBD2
CASSLKSGGGAYEQYF
TGTGCCAGCAGCTTAAAGAGCGGGGGGGGAGCCTACGAGCAGTACTTC
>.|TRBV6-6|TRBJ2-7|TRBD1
CASSDQDRGHEQYF
TGTGCCAGCAGTGACCAGGACAGGGGCCACGAGCAGTACTTC
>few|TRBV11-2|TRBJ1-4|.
CASSLAVQGWDEKLFF
TGTGCCAGCAGCTTAGCGGTACAGGGATGGGATGAAAAACTGTTTTTT
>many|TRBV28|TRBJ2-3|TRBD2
CASSPWEAGGGADTQYF
TGTGCCAGCAGTCCCTGGGAGGCGGGAGGGGGAGCAGATACGCAGTATTTT
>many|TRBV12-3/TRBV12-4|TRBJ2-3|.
CASTSGLLTDTQYF
TGTGCCAGCACCTCCGGACTCCTAACAGATACGCAGTATTTT
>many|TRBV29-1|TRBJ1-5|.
CSVGDPQGGNQPQHF
TGCAGCGTGGGGGACCCACAGGGTGGCAATCAGCCCCAGCATTTT
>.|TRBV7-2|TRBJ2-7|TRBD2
CASSAHTSGFTSDEQYF
TGTGCCAGCAGCGCCCACACTAGCGGTTTTACTTCCGACGAGCAGTACTTC
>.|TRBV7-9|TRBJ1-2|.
CASSPRAKVVGDNNYGYTF
TGTGCCAGCAGCCCTAGAGCCAAGGTTGTCGGGGATAATAACTATGGCTACACCTTC
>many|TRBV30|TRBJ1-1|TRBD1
CAWSVQGTEAFF
TGTGCCTGGAGTGTACAGGGGACTGAAGCTTTCTTT
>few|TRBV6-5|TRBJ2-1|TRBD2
CASSLVAGGNNEQFF
TGTGCCAGCAGTTTGGTAGCGGGGGGCAACAATGAGCAGTTCTTC
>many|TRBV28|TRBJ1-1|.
CASSLVGSSTEAFF
TGTGCCAGCAGTTTAGTGGGATCTAGCACTGAAGCTTTCTTT
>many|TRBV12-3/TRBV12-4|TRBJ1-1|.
CASSHGGRAFF
TGTGCCAGCAGCCACGGTGGTCGAGCTTTCTTT
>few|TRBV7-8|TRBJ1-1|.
CASSLGRGKGNTEAFF
TGTGCCAGCAGCTTAGGGAGGGGTAAGGGGAACACTGAAGCTTTCTTT